This T cell receptor (beta chain) was captured in a study of blood T cell repertoires in COVID-19. Study background: Acute and convalescent COVID-19 samples came from the United States, Italy and Spain.

The germline V gene encodes CDR1 MRHNA and CDR2 SNTAGT. The V gene lost 6 bases and the J gene lost 2 bases, with 10 bases spanning the gap. The CDR3 is 13 amino acids. In its sample, this clone was seen once. This may be a read error: a much more frequent sequence differs by one nucleotide. The assay was immunoSEQ multiplex PCR, and TCRdb's table has in-frame clones only and misses some. The sample shows approximately 220,000 clones, approximately 88% of them seen only once. Material: peripheral blood. The TCR was taken from a man aged 40-49 years with acute or convalescent COVID-19. The chain couples TRBV6-4 to TRBJ2-5; D possibly corresponds to TRBD2 (6 bases). The CDR3 DNA reads as TGTGCCAGCAGCCGGGACTTACAAGAGACCCAGTACTTC. It specifies CASSRDLQETQYF.